This is a list of T cell receptor beta chains from one sample in a study of PD-1 blockade in mismatch repair-deficient tumors. The assay was immunoSEQ multiplex PCR, and TCRdb's table has in-frame clones only and misses some. The sample holds some 120,000 clones, approximately 86% seen once. Source: peripheral blood, taken 44 weeks after starting pembrolizumab. The receptors shown here come from an adult with mismatch repair-deficient cancer. CDR3s include the opening cysteine and the closing phenylalanine or tryptophan. D genes are given only for firm matches. Clone size, where shown, is once, few, many, or a class for clones that have expanded.

>once|16|TRBJ2-3|TRBD1|TRBV19
TGTGCCAGTAGTATACAGGGACAGGGGTCCACAGATACGCAGTATTTT
CASSIQGQGSTDTQYF
>.|14|TRBJ2-4|.|TRBV5-1
TGCGCCAGCAGCGGCGGGGCAGCCAAAAACATTCAGTACTTC
CASSGGAAKNIQYF
>.|16|TRBJ2-1|.|TRBV7-2
TGTGCCAGCAGCGAAGGAGGCGGACGGCCTTACAATGAGCAGTTCTTC
CASSEGGGRPYNEQFF
>.|15|TRBJ2-4|TRBD2|TRBV7-9
TGTGCCAGCACCCGAGGGGGACTAGCGGAAAACATTCAGTACTTC
CASTRGGLAENIQYF
>few|14|TRBJ1-2|.|TRBV9
TGTGCCAGCAGCGTTGGTTCCGGGACGAATGGCTACACCTTC
CASSVGSGTNGYTF
>.|14|TRBJ2-7|.|TRBV13
TGTGCCAGCAGCTTAAAGGGGGGGTTCTACGAGCAGTACTTC
CASSLKGGFYEQYF
>.|13|TRBJ2-5|TRBD2|TRBV6-5
TGTGCCAGCAGGAGGGACTATCAAGAGACCCAGTACTTC
CASRRDYQETQYF
>.|16|TRBJ2-1|TRBD2|TRBV7-6
TGTGCCAGCAGCCCAGGGACTAGCGGGATATACAATGAGCAGTTCTTC
CASSPGTSGIYNEQFF
>.|15|TRBJ1-4|.|TRBV7-9
TGTGCCAGCAGCTCGGGCGGTAGGACTAATGAAAAACTGTTTTTT
CASSSGGRTNEKLFF
>.|14|TRBJ2-7|.|TRBV7-6
TGTGCCAGCAGTGTTGGGGCGGGTATCTACGAGCAGTACTTC
CASSVGAGIYEQYF
>.|16|TRBJ2-7|TRBD1|TRBV7-6
TGTGCCAGCAGCTTAGAGGGGGGGACAGGGATCTACGAGCAGTACTTC
CASSLEGGTGIYEQYF
>.|14|TRBJ2-7|TRBD1|TRBV6-5
TGTGCCAGCAGTTACAAGACAGGGGGCGACGAGCAGTACTTC
CASSYKTGGDEQYF
>.|14|TRBJ2-1|TRBD1|TRBV11-3
TGTGCCAGCAGCTTGGGGACAGGGTATAATGAGCAGTTCTTC
CASSLGTGYNEQFF
>.|14|TRBJ2-7|.|TRBV28
TGTGCCAGCAGTAGGGGAGCACAGGGCCACGAGCAGTACTTC
CASSRGAQGHEQYF
>.|15|TRBJ2-5|.|TRBV29-1
TGCAGCGTGGATCAGGTTCACACAGGCCAAGAGACCCAGTACTTC
CSVDQVHTGQETQYF
>once|14|TRBJ2-7|.|TRBV13
TGTGCCAGCAGCTTAGAACGGGCCTACTACGAGCAGTACTTC
CASSLERAYYEQYF
>.|17|TRBJ2-4|TRBD1|TRBV28
TGTGCCAGCAGGACGCGAAGACAGGGCTACCTTGAGGACATTCAGTACTTC
CASRTRRQGYLEDIQYF
>.|18|TRBJ2-5|TRBD2|TRBV7-8
TGTGCCAGCAGCTTAGAGCTGGGGACTAGCGGGACTCAAGAGACCCAGTACTTC
CASSLELGTSGTQETQYF
>.|14|TRBJ2-6|.|TRBV9
TGTGCCAGCAGCGGAACCGGGGCCATAAACGTCCTGACTTTC
CASSGTGAINVLTF
>.|14|TRBJ1-1|.|TRBV7-2
TGTGCCAGCAGCTTAGCGGGAACGACTCGGCGAGCTTTCTTT
CASSLAGTTRRAFF
>.|13|TRBJ2-1|.|TRBV27
TGTGCCAGCAGTCTCGGAACGAGGAATGAGCAGTTCTTC
CASSLGTRNEQFF
>.|16|TRBJ1-2|.|TRBV4-1
TGCGCCAGCAGCCAGCCAGGGAAGGGGAAGGACTATGGCTACACCTTC
CASSQPGKGKDYGYTF
>few|14|TRBJ2-7|.|TRBV27
TGTGCCAGCAGTGCCCTAGGGGACGGCTACGAGCAGTACTTC
CASSALGDGYEQYF
>.|16|TRBJ2-7|.|TRBV14
TGTGCCAGCAGCCAAGAGGGCAGGGGCCTTCCCTACGAGCAGTACTTC
CASSQEGRGLPYEQYF
>.|17|TRBJ1-2|.|TRBV19
TGTGCCAGTACCTCCCTCACTTCAAGCCCGACGAGATATGGCTACACCTTC
CASTSLTSSPTRYGYTF
>.|19|TRBJ2-3|.|TRBV9
TGTGCCAGCAGCGTGACCCCTTCCTCAGGGCTCCGGGGGACAGATACGCAGTATTTT
CASSVTPSSGLRGTDTQYF
>.|11|TRBJ2-7|.|TRBV20-1
TGCAGTGCCTCCCCGACGCAGGGTCAGTACTTC
CSASPTQGQYF
>.|15|TRBJ1-1|TRBD1|TRBV7-6
TGTGCCAGCAGCTGGCCACAGGGGGGGAACACTGAAGCTTTCTTT
CASSWPQGGNTEAFF
>.|15|TRBJ2-7|.|TRBV16
TGTGCCAGCAGCCAATGGGGGGCAGACTCCTACGAGCAGTACTTC
CASSQWGADSYEQYF
>.|14|TRBJ2-7|.|TRBV7-2
TGTGCCAGCAGCTTTTATTTAGGGACCTACGAGCAGTACTTC
CASSFYLGTYEQYF
>few|15|TRBJ2-7|.|TRBV6-5
TGTGCCAGCAGGGAAAGCGGGCAGGAAAGCTACGAGCAGTACTTC
CASRESGQESYEQYF
>.|15|TRBJ1-1|.|TRBV10-3
TGTGCCATCAGTGAGCCGGGACGGAAGAACACTGAAGCTTTCTTT
CAISEPGRKNTEAFF
>.|18|TRBJ2-6|TRBD2|TRBV5-4
TGTGCCAGCAGCTTCACTAGCGGTTTCCACTCTGGGGCCAACGTCCTGACTTTC
CASSFTSGFHSGANVLTF
>.|14|TRBJ1-4|.|TRBV27
TGTGCCAGCAGGCCGACAGGATTTAATGAAAAACTGTTTTTT
CASRPTGFNEKLFF
>.|14|TRBJ2-4|TRBD2|TRBV5-1
TGCGCCAGCAGCCGGGGGGCGGGAGGTAACATTCAGTACTTC
CASSRGAGGNIQYF
>.|15|TRBJ2-2|TRBD1|TRBV27
TGTGCCAGCAGTTTTCGACAGGGGGCTACCGGGGAGCTGTTTTTT
CASSFRQGATGELFF
>.|13|TRBJ2-3|.|TRBV29-1
TGCAGCGTTGAGCCGGGGAACACAGATACGCAGTATTTT
CSVEPGNTDTQYF
>.|18|TRBJ2-4|.|TRBV7-2
TGTGCCAGCAGCTTAGGCCGGGGTGTTCGGATAGCCAAAAACATTCAGTACTTC
CASSLGRGVRIAKNIQYF
>.|14|TRBJ2-7|.|TRBV6-5
TGTGCCAGCAGTTACTTAGGACAGAACTACGAGCAGTACTTC
CASSYLGQNYEQYF
>.|16|TRBJ1-5|.|TRBV28
TGTGCCAGCATTCCGGCAGCGGATTTTAGCAATCAGCCCCAGCATTTT
CASIPAADFSNQPQHF
>.|16|TRBJ2-1|.|TRBV21-1
TGTGCCAGCAGCTCCCGCCGAGCGGGACGGCTGGATGAGCAGTTCTTC
CASSSRRAGRLDEQFF
>few|14|TRBJ2-7|TRBD1|TRBV7-9
TGTGCCAGCAGCACAGGGACAGGGGCGCGGGAGCAGTACTTC
CASSTGTGAREQYF
>.|16|TRBJ2-5|.|TRBV4-2
TGTGCCAGCAGCCTAGACTATCGGGACGGACAAGAGACCCAGTACTTC
CASSLDYRDGQETQYF
>.|15|TRBJ1-2|.|TRBV7-2
TGTGCCAGCAGCTCGTCCAATCCCAGACACTATGGCTACACCTTC
CASSSSNPRHYGYTF
>few|13|TRBJ2-7|.|TRBV5-4
TGTGCCAGCAGCTTGGACAGGGTGGGCGAGCAGTACTTC
CASSLDRVGEQYF
>.|15|TRBJ2-5|.|TRBV7-9
TGTGCCAGCAGCTTACGAGGACAGATCCAAGAGACCCAGTACTTC
CASSLRGQIQETQYF